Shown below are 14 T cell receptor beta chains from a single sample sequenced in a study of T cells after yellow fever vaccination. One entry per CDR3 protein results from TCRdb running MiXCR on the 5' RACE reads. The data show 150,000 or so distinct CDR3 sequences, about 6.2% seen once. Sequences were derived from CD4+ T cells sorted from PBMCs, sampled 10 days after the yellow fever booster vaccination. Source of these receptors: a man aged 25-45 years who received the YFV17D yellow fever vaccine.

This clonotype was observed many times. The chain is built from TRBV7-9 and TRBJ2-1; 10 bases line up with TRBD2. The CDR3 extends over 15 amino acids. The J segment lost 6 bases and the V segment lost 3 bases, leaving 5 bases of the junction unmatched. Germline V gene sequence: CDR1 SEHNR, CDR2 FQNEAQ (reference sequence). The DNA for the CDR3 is TGTGCCAGCAGCTTCCTGCTAGCGGGAGTCAATGAGCAGTTCTTC. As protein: CASSFLLAGVNEQFF.

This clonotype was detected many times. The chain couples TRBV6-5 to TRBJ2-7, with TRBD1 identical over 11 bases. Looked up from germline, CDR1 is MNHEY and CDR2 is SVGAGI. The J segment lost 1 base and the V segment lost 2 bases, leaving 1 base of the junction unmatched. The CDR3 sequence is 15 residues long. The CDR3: CASSYRDRGSYEQYF. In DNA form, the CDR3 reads TGTGCCAGCAGTTACCGGGACAGGGGGTCCTACGAGCAGTACTTC.

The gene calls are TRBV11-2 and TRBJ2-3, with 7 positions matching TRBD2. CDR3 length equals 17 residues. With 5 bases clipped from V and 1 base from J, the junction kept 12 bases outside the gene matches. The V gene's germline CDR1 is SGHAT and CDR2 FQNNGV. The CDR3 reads CASSPAGGRERTDTQYF. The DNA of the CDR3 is TGTGCCAGCAGCCCAGCCGGGGGGAGGGAACGCACAGATACGCAGTATTTT.

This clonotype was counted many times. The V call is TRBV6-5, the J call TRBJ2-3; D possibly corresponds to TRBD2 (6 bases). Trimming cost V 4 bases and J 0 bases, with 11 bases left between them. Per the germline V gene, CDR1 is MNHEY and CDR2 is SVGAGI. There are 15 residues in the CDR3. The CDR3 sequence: CASSWGLRSTDTQYF. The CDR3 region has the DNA TGTGCCAGCAGTTGGGGACTGCGTAGCACAGATACGCAGTATTTT.

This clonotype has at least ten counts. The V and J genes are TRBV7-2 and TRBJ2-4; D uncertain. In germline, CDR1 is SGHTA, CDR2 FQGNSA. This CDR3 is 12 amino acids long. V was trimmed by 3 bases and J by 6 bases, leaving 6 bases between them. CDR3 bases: TGTGCCAGCAGCTTGGCCGGAAACATTCAGTACTTC. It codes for CASSLAGNIQYF. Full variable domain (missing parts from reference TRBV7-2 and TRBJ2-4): GAGVSQSPSNKVTEKGKDVELRCDPISGHTALYWYRQSLGQGLEFLIYFQGNSAPDKSGLPSDRFSAERTGGSVSTLTIQRTQQEDSAVYLCASSLAGNIQYFGAGTRLSVL.

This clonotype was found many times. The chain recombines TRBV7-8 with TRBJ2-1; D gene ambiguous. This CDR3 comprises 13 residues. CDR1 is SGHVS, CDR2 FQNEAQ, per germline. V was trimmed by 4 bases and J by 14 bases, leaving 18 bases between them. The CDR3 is CASSSLDKPHEFF. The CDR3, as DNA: TGTGCCAGCAGCTCACTCGACAAACCCCACGAGTTCTTC.

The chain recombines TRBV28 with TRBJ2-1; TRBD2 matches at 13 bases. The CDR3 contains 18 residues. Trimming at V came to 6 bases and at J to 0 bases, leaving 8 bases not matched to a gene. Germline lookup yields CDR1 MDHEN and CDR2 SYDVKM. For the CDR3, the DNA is TGTGCCAGCAGCCCCGGACTAGCGGGGGTAAGCTCCTACAATGAGCAGTTCTTC. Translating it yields CASSPGLAGVSSYNEQFF.

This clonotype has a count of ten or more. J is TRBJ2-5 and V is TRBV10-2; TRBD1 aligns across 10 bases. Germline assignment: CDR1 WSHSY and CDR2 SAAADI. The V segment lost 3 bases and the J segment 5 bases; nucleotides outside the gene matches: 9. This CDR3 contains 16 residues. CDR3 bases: TGCGCCAGCAGTGATCCTGGGACAGGGGTCGTGGAGACCCAGTACTTC. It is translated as CASSDPGTGVVETQYF.

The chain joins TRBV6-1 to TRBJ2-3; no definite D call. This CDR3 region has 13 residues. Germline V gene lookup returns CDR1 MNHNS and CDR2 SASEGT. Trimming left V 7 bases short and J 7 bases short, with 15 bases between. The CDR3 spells CASILNPTNTQYF. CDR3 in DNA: TGTGCCAGCATCCTAAACCCCACTAATACGCAGTATTTT.

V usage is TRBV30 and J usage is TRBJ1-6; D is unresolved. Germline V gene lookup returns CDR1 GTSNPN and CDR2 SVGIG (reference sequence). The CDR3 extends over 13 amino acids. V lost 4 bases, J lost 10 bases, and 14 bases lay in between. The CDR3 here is CAWTPAGESPLHF. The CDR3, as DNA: TGTGCCTGGACTCCCGCCGGGGAGTCACCCCTCCACTTT.

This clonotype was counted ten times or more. CDR3 loop: CASSQDKRDNARFF. DNA for the CDR3: TGCGCCAGCAGCCAAGATAAACGGGATAATGCACGGTTCTTC. The chain recombines TRBV4-3 with TRBJ2-1; TRBD2 is a possible D gene (5 bases). V was trimmed by 0 bases and J by 15 bases, leaving 18 bases between them. This CDR3 region has 14 residues. Germline assignment: CDR1 LGHNA and CDR2 YSLEER.

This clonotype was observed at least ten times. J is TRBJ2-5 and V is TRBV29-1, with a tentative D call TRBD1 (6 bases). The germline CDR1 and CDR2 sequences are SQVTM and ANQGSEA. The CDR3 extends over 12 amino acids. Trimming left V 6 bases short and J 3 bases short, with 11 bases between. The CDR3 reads CSVGQTKETQYF. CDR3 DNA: TGCAGCGTCGGACAGACAAAAGAGACCCAGTACTTC.

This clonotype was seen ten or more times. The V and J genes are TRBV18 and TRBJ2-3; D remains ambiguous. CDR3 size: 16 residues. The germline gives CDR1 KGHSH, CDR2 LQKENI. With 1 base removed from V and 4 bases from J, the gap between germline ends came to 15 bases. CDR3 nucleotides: TGTGCCAGCTCACCACTGCGGCTAGAAAGGGCAGATACGCAGTATTTT. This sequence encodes CASSPLRLERADTQYF.

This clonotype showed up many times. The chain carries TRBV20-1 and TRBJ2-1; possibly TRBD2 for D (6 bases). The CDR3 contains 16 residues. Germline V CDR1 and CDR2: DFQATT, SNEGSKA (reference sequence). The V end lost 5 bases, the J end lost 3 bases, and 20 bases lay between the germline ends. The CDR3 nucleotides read TGCAGTGCTCCCGTTCACGGGAGCCGCCTCTACAATGAGCAGTTCTTC. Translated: CSAPVHGSRLYNEQFF.